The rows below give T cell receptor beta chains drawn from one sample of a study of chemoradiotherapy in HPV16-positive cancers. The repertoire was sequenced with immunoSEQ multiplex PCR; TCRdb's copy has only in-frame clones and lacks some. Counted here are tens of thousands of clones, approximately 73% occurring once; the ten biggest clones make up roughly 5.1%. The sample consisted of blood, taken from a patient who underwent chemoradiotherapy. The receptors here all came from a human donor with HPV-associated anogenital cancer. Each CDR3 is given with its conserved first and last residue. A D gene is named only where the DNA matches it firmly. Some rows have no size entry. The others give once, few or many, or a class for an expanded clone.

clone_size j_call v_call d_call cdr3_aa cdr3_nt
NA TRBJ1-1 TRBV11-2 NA CASSLGPYTEAFF TGTGCCAGCAGCTTAGGCCCATACACTGAAGCTTTCTTT
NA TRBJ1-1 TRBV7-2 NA CASSSTRGTEAFF TGTGCCAGCAGCTCCACGCGAGGGACTGAAGCTTTCTTT
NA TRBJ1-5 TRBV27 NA CASSFQEDQPQHF TGTGCCAGCAGTTTCCAAGAGGATCAGCCCCAGCATTTT
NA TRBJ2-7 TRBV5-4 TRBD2 CASSLYVGSGVIGEQYF TGTGCCAGCAGCTTGTATGTTGGAAGCGGGGTAATAGGCGAGCAGTACTTC
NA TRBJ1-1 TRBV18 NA CASSPPSGGGTEAFF TGTGCCAGCTCACCACCGTCGGGGGGTGGCACTGAAGCTTTCTTT
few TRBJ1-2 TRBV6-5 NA CASSYEGVGYTF TGTGCCAGCAGTTACGAAGGGGTTGGCTACACCTTC
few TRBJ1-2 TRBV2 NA CASSEARLNMNYGYTF TGTGCCAGCAGTGAAGCGAGGCTCAATATGAACTATGGCTACACCTTC
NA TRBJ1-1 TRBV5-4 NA CASSTGVSTEAFF TGTGCCAGCAGCACCGGAGTCAGCACTGAAGCTTTCTTT
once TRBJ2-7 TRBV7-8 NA CASSLVQGEQYF TGTGCCAGCAGCTTAGTACAGGGCGAGCAGTACTTC
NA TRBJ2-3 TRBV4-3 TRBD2 CASSGGGASNTQYF TGCGCCAGCAGTGGCGGGGGGGCTTCGAATACGCAGTATTTT
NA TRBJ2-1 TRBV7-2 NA CASSPMGATEQFF TGTGCCAGCAGCCCCATGGGAGCGACTGAGCAGTTCTTC
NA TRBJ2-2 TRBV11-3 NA CASSYSAADTGELFF TGTGCCAGCAGCTACTCGGCGGCCGACACCGGGGAGCTGTTTTTT
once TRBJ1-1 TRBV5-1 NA CASSLEGLMNTEAFF TGCGCCAGCAGCTTGGAAGGGCTAATGAACACTGAAGCTTTCTTT
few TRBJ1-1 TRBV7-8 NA CASSEMTGLNTEAFF TGTGCCAGCAGCGAGATGACAGGCTTGAACACTGAAGCTTTCTTT
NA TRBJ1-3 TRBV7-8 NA CASSLVSVTAGNTIYF TGTGCCAGCAGCTTGGTCAGTGTTACAGCCGGCAACACCATATATTTT
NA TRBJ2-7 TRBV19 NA CASSIRGRGYEQYF TGTGCCAGTAGTATTCGGGGCAGGGGCTACGAGCAGTACTTC
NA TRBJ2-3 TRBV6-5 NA CASSAELGTQYF TGTGCCAGCAGTGCAGAACTCGGTACGCAGTATTTT
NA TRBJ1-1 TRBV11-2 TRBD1 CASSLAGTGAFF TGTGCCAGCAGCTTAGCAGGGACAGGGGCTTTCTTT
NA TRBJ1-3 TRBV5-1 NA CASSLQTSGNTIYF TGCGCCAGCAGCTTACAGACCTCTGGAAACACCATATATTTT
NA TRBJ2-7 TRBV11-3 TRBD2 CASSLGTGGTYEQYF TGTGCCAGCAGCTTAGGCACGGGGGGGACCTACGAGCAGTACTTC
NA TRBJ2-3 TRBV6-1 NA CASSDMFGSDTQYF TGTGCCAGCAGTGATATGTTCGGTTCCGATACGCAGTATTTT
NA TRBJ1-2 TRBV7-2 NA CASSNRINYGYTF TGTGCCAGCAGCAACCGGATAAACTATGGCTACACCTTC
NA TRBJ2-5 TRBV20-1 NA CSASDGETQYF TGCAGTGCTAGTGACGGGGAGACCCAGTACTTC
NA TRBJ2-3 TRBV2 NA CASSAQQGDTQYF TGTGCCAGCAGCGCACAACAGGGAGATACGCAGTATTTT
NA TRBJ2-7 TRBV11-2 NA CASRLGMWEYEQYF TGTGCCAGCAGGTTAGGTATGTGGGAATACGAGCAGTACTTC
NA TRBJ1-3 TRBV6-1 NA CASSARPTVLAGNTIYF TGTGCCAGCAGTGCTCGACCGACAGTTTTGGCTGGAAACACCATATATTTT
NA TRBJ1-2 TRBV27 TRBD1 CASSSVTGGWGYTF TGTGCCAGCAGTTCCGTGACAGGGGGATGGGGCTACACCTTC
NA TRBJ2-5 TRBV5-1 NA CASSMTVYQETQYF TGCGCCAGCAGCATGACAGTTTACCAAGAGACCCAGTACTTC
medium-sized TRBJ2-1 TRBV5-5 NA CASSLASLAEQFF TGTGCCAGCAGCTTGGCCTCCTTAGCTGAGCAGTTCTTC
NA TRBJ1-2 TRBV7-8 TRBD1 CASSEPIGGGQGTYGYTF TGTGCCAGCAGCGAACCAATAGGAGGGGGACAGGGCACCTATGGCTACACCTTC
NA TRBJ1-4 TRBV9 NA CASSPASVMNEKLFF TGTGCCAGCAGCCCTGCCAGCGTAATGAACGAAAAACTGTTTTTT
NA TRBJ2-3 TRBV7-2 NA CASSRIADLRDTQYF TGTGCCAGCAGCAGGATAGCGGACCTCAGAGATACGCAGTATTTT
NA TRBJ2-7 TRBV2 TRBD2 CASTSGTSAAYEQYF TGTGCCAGCACGTCTGGGACTAGCGCCGCCTACGAGCAGTACTTC
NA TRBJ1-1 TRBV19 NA CASSPFRGGSTEAFF TGTGCCAGTAGTCCTTTCCGAGGGGGGAGCACTGAAGCTTTCTTT
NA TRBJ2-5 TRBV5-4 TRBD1 CASSQDRAETQYF TGTGCCAGCAGCCAGGACAGGGCCGAGACCCAGTACTTC
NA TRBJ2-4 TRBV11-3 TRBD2 CASSLRLAGIQYF TGTGCCAGCAGCTTAAGACTAGCGGGGATCCAGTACTTC
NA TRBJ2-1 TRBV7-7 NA CASPNEQFF TGTGCCAGCCCCAATGAGCAGTTCTTC
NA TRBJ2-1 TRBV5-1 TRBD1 CASSTGTGVWVEQFF TGCGCCAGCAGCACGGGGACAGGGGTTTGGGTCGAGCAGTTCTTC
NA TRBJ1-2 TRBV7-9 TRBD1 CASLYWDRGFYGYTF TGTGCCAGCTTGTACTGGGACAGGGGGTTCTATGGCTACACCTTC
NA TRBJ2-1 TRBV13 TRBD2 CASSLAQRGVAGLPSSYNEQFF TGTGCCAGCAGCTTGGCCCAGAGAGGGGTAGCGGGCCTACCGAGCTCCTACAATGAGCAGTTCTTC
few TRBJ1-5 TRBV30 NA CAWRGGGASNQPQHF TGTGCCTGGAGGGGAGGGGGGGCGAGCAATCAGCCCCAGCATTTT
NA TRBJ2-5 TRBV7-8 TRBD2 CASSLVRGVQETQYF TGTGCCAGCAGCTTAGTGCGGGGGGTCCAAGAGACCCAGTACTTC
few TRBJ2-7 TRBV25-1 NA CASRATDTYEQYF TGTGCCAGCAGAGCAACCGATACCTACGAGCAGTACTTC
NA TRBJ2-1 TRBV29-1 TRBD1 CSVGRLGTGGEQFF TGCAGCGTTGGCCGATTGGGTACAGGGGGTGAGCAGTTCTTC
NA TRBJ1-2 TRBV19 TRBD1 CASSTGTAIYGYTF TGTGCCAGTAGTACAGGGACAGCAATCTATGGCTACACCTTC
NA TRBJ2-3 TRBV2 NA CASRGDRMDTQYF TGTGCCAGCAGGGGGGACCGGATGGATACGCAGTATTTT
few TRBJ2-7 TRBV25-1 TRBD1 CASSGLPGQGVYEQYF TGTGCCAGCAGTGGCCTCCCGGGACAGGGGGTCTACGAGCAGTACTTC
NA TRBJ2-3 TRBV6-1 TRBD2 CASIAGEGTDTQYF TGTGCCAGCATAGCGGGGGAAGGGACAGATACGCAGTATTTT
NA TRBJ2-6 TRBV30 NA CAWSVTRVPAGANVLTF TGTGCCTGGAGTGTAACTAGGGTACCTGCTGGGGCCAACGTCCTGACTTTC
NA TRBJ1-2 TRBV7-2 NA CASSLRAESNYGYTF TGTGCCAGCAGCCTCAGGGCAGAAAGCAACTATGGCTACACCTTC
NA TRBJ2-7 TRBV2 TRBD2 CASSDFRASGASYEQYF TGTGCCAGCAGTGACTTTCGGGCTAGCGGGGCGTCCTACGAGCAGTACTTC
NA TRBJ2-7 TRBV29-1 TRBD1 CSAFTGATYEQYF TGCAGCGCCTTTACAGGGGCTACCTACGAGCAGTACTTC
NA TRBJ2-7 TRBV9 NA CASSVEGLGEQYF TGTGCCAGCAGCGTAGAAGGTTTGGGGGAGCAGTACTTC
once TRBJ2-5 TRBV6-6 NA CASRTSPGWETQYF TGTGCCAGCAGAACTAGTCCAGGGTGGGAGACCCAGTACTTC
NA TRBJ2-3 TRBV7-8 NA CASSYGLPRLDTQYF TGTGCCAGCAGCTACGGACTGCCTCGATTGGATACGCAGTATTTT
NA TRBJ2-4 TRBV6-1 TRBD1 CASSVEGQGASKNIQYF TGTGCCAGCAGTGTAGAAGGACAGGGGGCATCCAAAAACATTCAGTACTTC
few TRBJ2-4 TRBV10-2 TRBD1 CASSRTRTGSDIQYF TGCGCCAGCAGTCGAACACGGACAGGGTCAGACATTCAGTACTTC
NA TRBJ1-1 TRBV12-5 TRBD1 CASGPRDRGKAFF TGTGCTAGTGGCCCCCGGGACAGGGGTAAAGCTTTCTTT